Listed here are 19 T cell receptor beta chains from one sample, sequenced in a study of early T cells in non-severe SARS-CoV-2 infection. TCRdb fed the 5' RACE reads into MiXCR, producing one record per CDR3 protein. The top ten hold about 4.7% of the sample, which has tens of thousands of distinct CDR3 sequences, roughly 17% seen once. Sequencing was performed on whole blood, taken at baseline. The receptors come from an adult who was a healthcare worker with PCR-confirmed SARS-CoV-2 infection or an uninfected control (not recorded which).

The DNA of the CDR3 is TGTGCCAGCAGTTGGGGAGCTAACAATGAGCAGTTCTTC. This codes for CASSWGANNEQFF. This chain joins TRBV6-2 or TRBV6-3 and TRBJ2-1; maybe TRBD2 (5 bases). The ends were cut back, 4 bases at V and 5 bases at J, with 9 bases in the middle. CDR1 is MNHEY, CDR2 SVGEGT, per germline. This CDR3 region has 13 residues.

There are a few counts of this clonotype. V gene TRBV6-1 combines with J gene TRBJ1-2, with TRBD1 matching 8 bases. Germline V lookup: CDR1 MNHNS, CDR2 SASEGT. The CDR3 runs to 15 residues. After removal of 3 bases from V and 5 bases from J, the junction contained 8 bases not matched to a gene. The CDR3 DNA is TGTGCCAGCAGTGAGGGACAGGCCAGAATTTATGGCTACACCTTC. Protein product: CASSEGQARIYGYTF.

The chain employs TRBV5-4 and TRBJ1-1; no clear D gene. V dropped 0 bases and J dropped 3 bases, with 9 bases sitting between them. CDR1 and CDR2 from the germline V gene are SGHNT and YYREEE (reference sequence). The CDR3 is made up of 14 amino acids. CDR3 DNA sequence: TGTGCCAGCAGCTTGGTGAGGGCGGACACTGAAGCTTTCTTT. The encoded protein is CASSLVRADTEAFF.

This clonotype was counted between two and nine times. The CDR3 loop is CASRRGLNTEAFF. In DNA, the CDR3 is TGTGCCAGCAGGCGGGGACTGAACACTGAAGCTTTCTTT. This chain joins TRBV25-1 and TRBJ1-1, with D possibly being TRBD1 (5 bases). The ends were cut back, 6 bases at V and 0 bases at J, with 8 bases in the middle. This CDR3 comprises 13 residues. Germline values: CDR1 MGHDK, CDR2 SYGVNS.

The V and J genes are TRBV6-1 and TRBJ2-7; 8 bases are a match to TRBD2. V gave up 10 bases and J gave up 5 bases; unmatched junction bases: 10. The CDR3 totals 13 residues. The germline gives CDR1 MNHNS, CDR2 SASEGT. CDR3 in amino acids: CATRPSGSNEQYF. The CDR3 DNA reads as TGTGCCACCCGACCAAGCGGGAGTAACGAGCAGTACTTC.

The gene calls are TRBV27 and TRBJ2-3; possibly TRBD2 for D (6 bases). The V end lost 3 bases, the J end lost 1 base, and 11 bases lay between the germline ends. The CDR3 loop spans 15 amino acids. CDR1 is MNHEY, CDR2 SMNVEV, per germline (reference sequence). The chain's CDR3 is CASSFRASGTDTQYF. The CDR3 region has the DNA TGTGCCAGCAGTTTTCGGGCTAGCGGCACAGATACGCAGTATTTT.

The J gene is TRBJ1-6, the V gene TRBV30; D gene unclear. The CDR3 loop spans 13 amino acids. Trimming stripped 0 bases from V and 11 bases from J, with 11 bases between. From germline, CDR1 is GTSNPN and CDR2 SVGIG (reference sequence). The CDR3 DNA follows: TGTGCCTGGAGTGTACCCTCCAATCCACCCCTCCACTTT. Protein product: CAWSVPSNPPLHF.

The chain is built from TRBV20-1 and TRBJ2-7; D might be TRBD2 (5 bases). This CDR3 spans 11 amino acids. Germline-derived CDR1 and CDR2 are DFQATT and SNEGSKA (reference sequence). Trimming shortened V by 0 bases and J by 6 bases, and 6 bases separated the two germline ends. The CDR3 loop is CSARDRGEQYF. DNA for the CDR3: TGCAGTGCTAGAGATCGGGGCGAGCAGTACTTC.

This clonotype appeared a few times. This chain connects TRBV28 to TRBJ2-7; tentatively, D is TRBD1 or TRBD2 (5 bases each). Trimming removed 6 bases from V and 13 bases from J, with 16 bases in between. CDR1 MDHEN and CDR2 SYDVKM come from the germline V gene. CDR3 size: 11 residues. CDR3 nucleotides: TGTGCCAGCAGCAAAACCGGGACCCCCTACTTC. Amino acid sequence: CASSKTGTPYF.

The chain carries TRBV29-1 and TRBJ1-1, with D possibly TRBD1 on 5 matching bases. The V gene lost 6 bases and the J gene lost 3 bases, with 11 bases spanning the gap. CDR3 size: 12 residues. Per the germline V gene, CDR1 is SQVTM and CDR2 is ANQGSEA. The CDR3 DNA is TGCAGCGTAACAGGCGCCGACACTGAAGCTTTCTTT. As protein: CSVTGADTEAFF. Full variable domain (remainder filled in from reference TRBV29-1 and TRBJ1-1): SAVISQKPSRDICQRGTSLTIQCQVDSQVTMMFWYRQQPGQSLTLIATANQGSEATYESGFVIDKFPISRPNLTFSTLTVSNMSPEDSSIYLCSVTGADTEAFFGQGTRLTVV.

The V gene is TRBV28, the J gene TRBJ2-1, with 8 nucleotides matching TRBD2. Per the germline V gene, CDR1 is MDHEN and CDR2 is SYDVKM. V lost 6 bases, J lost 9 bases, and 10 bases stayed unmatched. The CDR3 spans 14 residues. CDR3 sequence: CASSSGGRIGEQFF. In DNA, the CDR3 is TGTGCCAGCAGCTCGGGCGGGAGGATCGGTGAGCAGTTCTTC.

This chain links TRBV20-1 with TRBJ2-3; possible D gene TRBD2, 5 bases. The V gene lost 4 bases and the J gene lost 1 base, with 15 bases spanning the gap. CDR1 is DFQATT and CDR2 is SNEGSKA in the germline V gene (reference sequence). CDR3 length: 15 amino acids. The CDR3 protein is CSAILWEWGTDTQYF. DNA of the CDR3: TGCAGTGCTATTTTGTGGGAGTGGGGCACAGATACGCAGTATTTT.

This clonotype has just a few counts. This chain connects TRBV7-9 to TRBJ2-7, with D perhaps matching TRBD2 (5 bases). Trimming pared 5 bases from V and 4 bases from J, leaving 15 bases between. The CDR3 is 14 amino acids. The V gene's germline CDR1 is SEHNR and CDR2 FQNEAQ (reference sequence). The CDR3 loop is CASSRLRSGYEQYF. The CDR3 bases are TGTGCCAGCAGCCGGTTGCGCAGCGGTTACGAGCAGTACTTC.

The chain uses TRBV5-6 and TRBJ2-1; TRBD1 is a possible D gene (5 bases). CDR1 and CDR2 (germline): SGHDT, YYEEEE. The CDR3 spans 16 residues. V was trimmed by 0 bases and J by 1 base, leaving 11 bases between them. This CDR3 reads CASSLVRVRSYNEQFF. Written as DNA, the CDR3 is TGTGCCAGCAGCTTGGTCAGGGTAAGGTCCTACAATGAGCAGTTCTTC.

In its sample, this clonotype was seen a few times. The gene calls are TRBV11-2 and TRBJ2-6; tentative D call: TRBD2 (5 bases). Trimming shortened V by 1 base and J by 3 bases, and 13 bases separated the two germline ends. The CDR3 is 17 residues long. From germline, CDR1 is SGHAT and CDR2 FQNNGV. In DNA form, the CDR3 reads TGTGCCAGCAGCTTAGTCCGTTCGGGGATTGGGGCCAACGTCCTGACTTTC. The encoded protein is CASSLVRSGIGANVLTF.

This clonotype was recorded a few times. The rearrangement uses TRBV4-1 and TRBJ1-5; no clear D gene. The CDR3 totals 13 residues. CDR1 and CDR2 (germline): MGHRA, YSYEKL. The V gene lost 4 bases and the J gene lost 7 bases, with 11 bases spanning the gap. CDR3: CASSPGTEQPQHF. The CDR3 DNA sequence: TGCGCCAGCAGCCCCGGAACAGAGCAGCCCCAGCATTTT.

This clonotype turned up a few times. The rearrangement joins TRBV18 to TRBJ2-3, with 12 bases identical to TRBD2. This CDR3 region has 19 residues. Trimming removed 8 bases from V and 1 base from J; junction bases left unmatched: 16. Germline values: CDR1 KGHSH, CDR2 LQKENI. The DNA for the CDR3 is TGTGCCAGCCCAAGGACTACTAGCGGGAGGTTATCGGGCACAGATACGCAGTATTTT. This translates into CASPRTTSGRLSGTDTQYF.

This CDR3 is CASSWTGGGNTIYF. CDR3 nucleotides: TGTGCCAGCAGCTGGACAGGGGGTGGAAACACCATATATTTT. V and J are TRBV25-1 and TRBJ1-3, with 10 bases fitting TRBD1. Germline loops: CDR1 MGHDK, CDR2 SYGVNS. The CDR3 has 14 residues. V lost 6 bases and J lost 3; bases outside the gene matches: 2.

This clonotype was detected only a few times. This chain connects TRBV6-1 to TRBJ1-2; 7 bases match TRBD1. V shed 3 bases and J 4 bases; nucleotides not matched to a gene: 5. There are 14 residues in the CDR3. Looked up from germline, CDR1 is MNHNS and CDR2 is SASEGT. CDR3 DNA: TGTGCCAGCAGTGAGGGGACAGTGAGCTATGGCTACACCTTC. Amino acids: CASSEGTVSYGYTF.